This TCR beta chain appears in the sequencing data of a study of T cell responses to AZD1222 COVID-19 vaccine. Looking at the study overall: Researchers grouped second doses given at about 4 or about 12 weeks into one pool. Study conclusions and caveats: Nearly half of unique spike-specific TCRs reportedly avoided B.1.351 and B.1.1.7 mutated regions. Mostly white British, mostly female donors; authors suggested clonal diversity may be underestimated. CD4 TCRs covered the whole spike, strongest at regions 160-218 and 743-854.

The assay was immunoSEQ multiplex PCR, and TCRdb's table has in-frame clones only and misses some. Among some 190,000 clones listed, 85% to 90% were seen once. As to this clone: Its specificity is not known.

Trimming pared 6 bases from V and 9 bases from J, leaving 23 bases between. The CDR3 covers 15 residues. Germline CDR1 SNHLY, CDR2 FYNNEI. The chain couples TRBV2 to TRBJ2-5; D might be TRBD1 or TRBD2, each matching 5 bases. The sequence was collected from an adult in good health. The input for sequencing was peripheral blood, taken on day 0 of AZD1222 vaccination. The CDR3 protein is CASSQEIGTQSSQYF. CDR3 in DNA: TGTGCCAGCAGCCAGGAGATAGGGACGCAAAGTTCCCAGTACTTC.